This T cell receptor (beta chain) was documented in a study of blood T cell repertoires in COVID-19. Participants' reported clinical history set cohort assignment. Per the original methods: Scientists estimated how many nucleated cells there were by amplifying reference gene primers. This table comes from immunoSEQ multiplex PCR, and its TCRdb copy is limited to in-frame clones, with some not included. V, J and clone size are those of that table, while D and trimming were read from the DNA. This sample yields about 310,000 clones, of which 75% to 90% are seen a single time; approximately 9.4% belongs to the top ten. This CDR3 spans 17 amino acids. The J segment lost 3 bases and the V segment lost 2 bases, leaving 8 bases of the junction unmatched. In germline, CDR1 is SGHTA, CDR2 FQGNSA.

This sequence was found in a woman aged 40 to 50 who had recovered from COVID-19. Sequencing input: PBMCs or T cells enriched from blood (not recorded which). This chain links TRBV7-2 with TRBJ1-3, with TRBD1 identical over 9 bases. The CDR3: CASSLLGWTGDGNTIYF. For the CDR3, the DNA is TGTGCCAGCAGCTTATTAGGCTGGACAGGGGATGGAAACACCATATATTTT. Combining the CDR3 with reference TRBV7-2 and TRBJ1-3 gives the whole variable domain GAGVSQSPSNKVTEKGKDVELRCDPISGHTALYWYRQSLGQGLEFLIYFQGNSAPDKSGLPSDRFSAERTGGSVSTLTIQRTQQEDSAVYLCASSLLGWTGDGNTIYFGEGSWLTVV.